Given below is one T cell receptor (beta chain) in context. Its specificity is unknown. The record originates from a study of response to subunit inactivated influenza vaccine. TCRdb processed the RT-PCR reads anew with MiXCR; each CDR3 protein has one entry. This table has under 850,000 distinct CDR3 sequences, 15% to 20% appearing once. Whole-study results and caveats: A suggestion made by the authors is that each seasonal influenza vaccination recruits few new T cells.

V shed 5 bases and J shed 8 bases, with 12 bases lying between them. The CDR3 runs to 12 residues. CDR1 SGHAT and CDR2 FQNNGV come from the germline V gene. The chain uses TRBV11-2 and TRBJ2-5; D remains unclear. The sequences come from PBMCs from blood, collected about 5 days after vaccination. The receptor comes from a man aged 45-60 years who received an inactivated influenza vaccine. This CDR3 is CASSPGRATQYF. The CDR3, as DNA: TGTGCCAGCAGCCCAGGACGGGCTACCCAGTACTTC.